Each of the 4 T cell receptor beta chains below was sequenced from the same sample in a study of PD-L1 blockade in urothelial cancer. Sample time point: pretreatment peripheral blood. The data were produced by immunoSEQ multiplex PCR, yet TCRdb's version contains in-frame clones alone and is incomplete. The sample lists 40,000 to 60,000 clones; around 79% were seen once. Sequenced material: PBMCs, taken around atezolizumab (anti-PD-L1) treatment. These receptors were taken from a man in his sixties or seventies with urothelial cancer.

The chain links TRBV14 to TRBJ2-7, with a weak D call TRBD1 (6 bases). This CDR3 has 14 residues. Trimming took off 6 bases at V and 7 bases at J, with 19 bases between the two ends. Germline V lookup: CDR1 SGHDN, CDR2 FVKESK. Here the CDR3 DNA reads TGTGCCAGCAGTTCTCTGGACAGCCCCGGAGAGCAGTACTTC. Its translation: CASSSLDSPGEQYF. Full variable domain (missing parts from reference TRBV14 and TRBJ2-7): EAGVTQFPSHSVIEKGQTVTLRCDPISGHDNLYWYRRVMGKEIKFLLHFVKESKQDESGMPNNRFLAERTGGTYSTLKVQPAELEDSGVYFCASSSLDSPGEQYFGPGTRLTVT.

The rearrangement uses TRBV10-1 and TRBJ2-2; 11 positions match TRBD1. The V segment lost 0 bases and the J segment 5 bases; nucleotides outside the gene matches: 8. The CDR3 sequence is 18 residues long. CDR1 WNHNN and CDR2 SYGVQD come from the germline V gene (reference sequence). The CDR3 spells CASSESWTGGLRTGELFF. CDR3 DNA sequence: TGCGCCAGCAGTGAGTCGTGGACAGGGGGCCTTCGGACCGGGGAGCTGTTTTTT.

J is TRBJ1-2 and V is TRBV5-1, with no clear D. V lost 2 bases to trimming and J lost 8 bases, with 16 bases between them. CDR1 and CDR2 from the germline V gene are SGHRS and YFSETQ. The CDR3 length is 14 residues. The CDR3 nucleotides are TGCGCCAGCAGCTTAATCCCAGGCGGGCTGGGCTACACCTTC. Translating it yields CASSLIPGGLGYTF.

In nucleotides, the CDR3 is TGTGCCAGCAGACCGGCGGACTGGACGTACAATGAGCAGTTCTTC. Its protein product is CASRPADWTYNEQFF. The rearrangement links TRBV6-1 to TRBJ2-1; weak D call: TRBD2 (5 bases). The CDR3 is 15 residues long. The V gene lost 6 bases and the J gene lost 4 bases, with 16 bases spanning the gap. The germline V gene encodes CDR1 MNHNS and CDR2 SASEGT.